This TCR beta chain was sequenced for a study of shared clonotypes between healthy human individuals. V was pared by 0 bases and J by 4 bases, with 7 bases of the junction left unmatched. The CDR3 has 15 residues. The germline CDR1 and CDR2 sequences are SGHNT and YYREEE (reference sequence). Some clones are missing from TCRdb's copy, which holds only in-frame ones; the method was immunoSEQ multiplex PCR. The sample consists of nearly 1 million clones, around 80% of them appearing once. Comment on this clone: The sample contains more than one DNA sequence encoding this CDR3.

The chain is built from TRBV5-4 and TRBJ2-7; TRBD2 matches at 7 bases. The sequence was collected from a man aged 18 to 29 in good health. Sequenced input: memory CD4+ T cells sorted from blood. The subset here: CD45RA-negative fraction. As DNA, the CDR3 is TGTGCCAGCAGCTTGGACGGCGGGGGTGCGTACGAGCAGTACTTC. Residues: CASSLDGGGAYEQYF.